Here is one T cell receptor (beta chain) with its context. This entry is derived from a study of blood T cell repertoires in COVID-19. Method: immunoSEQ multiplex PCR; TCRdb's copy keeps in-frame clones and lacks some. Counted here are 84,000 or so clones, 85% occurring once; the ten biggest clones make up 12%. The sample was peripheral blood. The sequence was obtained from a woman in her seventies with active or convalescent COVID-19.

DNA of the CDR3: TGTGCCAGCAGCTGGTCCAACAGGGGCTACAATGAGCAGTTCTTC. Translation: CASSWSNRGYNEQFF. The chain uses TRBV5-5 and TRBJ2-1; 7 bases are shared with TRBD1. Losses at the gene ends were 3 bases for V and 3 bases for J; bases not matched to a gene: 6. CDR1 is SGHKS and CDR2 is YYEKEE in the germline V gene (reference sequence). The CDR3 is 15 residues long. Together with reference TRBV5-5 and TRBJ2-1, the CDR3 gives the full variable domain: DAGVTQSPTHLIKTRGQQVTLRCSPISGHKSVSWYQQVLGQGPQFIFQYYEKEERGRGNFPDRFSARQFPNYSSELNVNALLLGDSALYLCASSWSNRGYNEQFFGPGTRLTVL.